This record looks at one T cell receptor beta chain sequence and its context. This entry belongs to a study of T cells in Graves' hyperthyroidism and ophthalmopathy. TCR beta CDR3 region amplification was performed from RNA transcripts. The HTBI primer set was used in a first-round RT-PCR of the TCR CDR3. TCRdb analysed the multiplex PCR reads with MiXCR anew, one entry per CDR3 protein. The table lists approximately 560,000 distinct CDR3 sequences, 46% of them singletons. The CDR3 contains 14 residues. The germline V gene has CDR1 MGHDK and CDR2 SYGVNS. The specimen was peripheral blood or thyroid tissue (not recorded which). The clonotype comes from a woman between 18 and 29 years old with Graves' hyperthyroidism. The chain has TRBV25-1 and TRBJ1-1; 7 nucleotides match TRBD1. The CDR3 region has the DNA TGTGCTAGAGATCATAGCAGGGGGGACACTGAAGCTTTCTTT. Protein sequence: CARDHSRGDTEAFF.